The 17 T cell receptor beta chains below all came from one sample that was sequenced in a study of beta chain features in type 1 diabetes listed by TCRdb under 2018. The protocol used for the library was the immunoSEQ multiplex PCR assay. The High Capacity cDNA Reverse Transcription Kit was used to reverse transcribe all of the isolated RNA, meaning that expressed TCRB transcripts were what got sequenced. This immuneACCESS table, as held by TCRdb, lists in-frame sequences with V and J called but not all clones. Of the missing ones, under half trace to an unresolved V gene in checked studies; the others have no known cause. The sample records about 350,000 clones, around a fifth of which are singletons. The top ten constitute under 0.05% of the sample. Source material: naive CD4+ T cells from blood. This specimen's cell subset or site label, per the study, means: true naive CD4+ T cells. These receptors were taken from a woman between 18 and 30 years old in good health.

The chain combines TRBV19 with TRBJ1-6, with 7 nucleotides matching TRBD1. The V gene's germline CDR1 is LNHDA and CDR2 SQIVND (reference sequence). With 3 bases clipped from V and 9 bases from J, the junction kept 5 bases outside the gene matches. CDR3 length: 14 amino acids. The CDR3 DNA follows: TGTGCCAGTAGTATTGGTTCAGGGGGTTCACCCCTCCACTTT. Its translation is CASSIGSGGSPLHF.

The J gene is TRBJ1-1, the V gene TRBV5-1; TRBD1 might be the D (6 bases). The ends were cut back, 4 bases at V and 0 bases at J, with 10 bases in the middle. The CDR3 sequence is 14 residues long. The germline V gene has CDR1 SGHRS and CDR2 YFSETQ. CDR3 sequence (DNA): TGCGCCAGCAGCAAGGACAGCTTGAACACTGAAGCTTTCTTT. It specifies CASSKDSLNTEAFF.

This clone was observed a few times. The chain couples TRBV11-2 to TRBJ2-2; 7 nucleotides line up with TRBD2. This CDR3 comprises 18 residues. V was pared by 5 bases and J by 0 bases, with 12 bases of the junction left unmatched. The germline V gene encodes CDR1 SGHAT and CDR2 FQNNGV. CDR3 DNA: TGTGCCAGCAGCGTGGAAATTCGACTAGCCGCGAACACCGGGGAGCTGTTTTTT. Its protein is CASSVEIRLAANTGELFF.

This clone appeared a few times. This chain links TRBV6-5 with TRBJ2-1; the match to TRBD1 covers 7 bases. CDR3 length equals 13 residues. V was pared by 4 bases and J by 4 bases, with 1 base of the junction left unmatched. From germline, CDR1 is MNHEY and CDR2 SVGAGI. The CDR3 spells CASSWGQYNEQFF. CDR3 in DNA: TGTGCCAGCAGTTGGGGACAGTACAATGAGCAGTTCTTC.

This clone showed up just a few times. The chain recombines TRBV11-2 with TRBJ2-3; 10 nucleotides align to TRBD2. Unmatched junction bases numbered 0, after V lost 1 base and J lost 5 bases. The CDR3 extends over 14 amino acids. Germline V gene sequence: CDR1 SGHAT, CDR2 FQNNGV. The CDR3 region is CASSLGTSGDTQYF. The CDR3 DNA reads as TGTGCCAGCAGCTTAGGGACTAGCGGAGATACGCAGTATTTT. The full variable domain, its missing parts supplied by reference TRBV11-2 and TRBJ2-3, is EAGVAQSPRYKIIEKRQSVAFWCNPISGHATLYWYQQILGQGPKLLIQFQNNGVVDDSQLPKDRFSAERLKGVDSTLKIQPAKLEDSAVYLCASSLGTSGDTQYFGPGTRLTVL.

The chain is built from TRBV5-4 and TRBJ1-1; 12 nucleotides line up with TRBD1. Germline V lookup: CDR1 SGHNT, CDR2 YYREEE (reference sequence). The V segment lost 0 bases and the J segment 0 bases; nucleotides outside the gene matches: 3. The CDR3 contains 17 residues. The CDR3 spells CASSLVGQGAMNTEAFF. In DNA, the CDR3 is TGTGCCAGCAGCTTGGTGGGACAGGGGGCCATGAACACTGAAGCTTTCTTT.

The chain combines TRBV23-1 with TRBJ1-4; no firm D call. TRBV23-1 is an ORF, and what it does is uncertain. V was pared by 0 bases and J by 7 bases, with 15 bases between. This CDR3 has 16 residues. CDR3 DNA: TGCGCCAGCAGTCAATCGTGGTGTCAGGTGGTTGAAAAACTGTTTTTT. This translates into CASSQSWCQVVEKLFF.

CDR3 bases: TGTGCCAGCGTGGGACAGGGGGCGGGAGGCTACACCTTC. This sequence encodes CASVGQGAGGYTF. The chain has TRBV25-1 and TRBJ1-2; TRBD1 agrees at 12 bases. CDR1 and CDR2 from the germline V gene are MGHDK and SYGVNS. V dropped 8 bases and J dropped 8; count of bases not matched to a gene: 6. The CDR3 length is 13 residues.

The chain has TRBV29-1 and TRBJ1-2; tentatively, D is TRBD1 (5 bases). V was clipped by 7 bases and J by 1 base, with 19 bases between them. The CDR3 is 15 amino acids. The germline V gene has CDR1 SQVTM and CDR2 ANQGSEA. DNA for the CDR3: TGCAGCGCCCTCCCAACAGGCGGGGGTAACTATGGCTACACCTTC. This codes for CSALPTGGGNYGYTF.

The chain links TRBV7-2 to TRBJ2-2; the match to TRBD2 covers 10 bases. CDR3 length: 15 residues. With V trimmed by 4 bases and J by 7 bases, 6 bases remained unmatched. CDR1 and CDR2 from the germline V gene are SGHTA and FQGNSA. CDR3 sequence (DNA): TGTGCCAGCAGCTCGGAAGCGGGGGGGCTCGGGGAGCTGTTTTTT. Encoded protein: CASSSEAGGLGELFF.

DNA for the CDR3: TGCAGCGTTGGACTAGCGGGAAGGGAGACCCAGTACTTC. This codes for CSVGLAGRETQYF. The chain couples TRBV29-1 to TRBJ2-5; 11 bases fit TRBD2. This CDR3 is 13 amino acids long. J gave up 5 bases and V 4 bases, and 3 bases lay outside the gene matches. Per germline, CDR1 SQVTM and CDR2 ANQGSEA.

The chain uses TRBV11-2 and TRBJ2-3, with unresolved D. Germline CDR1 is SGHAT and CDR2 is FQNNGV. This CDR3 region has 13 residues. Trimming stripped 2 bases from V and 1 base from J, with 4 bases between. This CDR3 is CASSLPGTDTQYF. Here the CDR3 DNA reads TGTGCCAGCAGCTTACCAGGCACAGATACGCAGTATTTT.

The chain carries TRBV21-1 and TRBJ2-5; no check of the table's D call, TRBD1, against the DNA was made. TRBV21-1 is described as a pseudogene. The CDR3 sequence is 13 residues long. The CDR3 here is CASSKDSPETQYF. The CDR3, as DNA: TGTGCCAGCAGCAAGGACAGCCCAGAGACCCAGTACTTC.

This clone was picked up a small number of times. The chain carries TRBV10-3 and TRBJ1-1; no clear D gene. Trimming pared 0 bases from V and 2 bases from J, leaving 4 bases between. The CDR3 is 13 amino acids. From germline, CDR1 is ENHRY and CDR2 SYGVKD. CDR3 nucleotide sequence: TGTGCCATCAGTGAGTCACAAAACACTGAAGCTTTCTTT. Its protein product is CAISESQNTEAFF.

The sample holds a few counts of this clone. This sequence joins TRBV7-2 and TRBJ2-7, with 13 bases lining up with TRBD2. This CDR3 is built from 16 residues. J gave up 3 bases and V 4 bases, and 6 bases lay outside the gene matches. Germline values: CDR1 SGHTA, CDR2 FQGNSA. CDR3 sequence reads: CASSSQTSGGSYEQYF. The CDR3 region has the DNA TGTGCCAGCAGCTCCCAGACTAGCGGGGGGAGCTACGAGCAGTACTTC.

The chain carries TRBV28 and TRBJ1-4, with 8 bases identical to TRBD1. Trimming took 8 bases from V and 8 from J; bases not matched to a gene: 13. CDR3 length: 15 amino acids. The germline CDR1 and CDR2 sequences are MDHEN and SYDVKM. The CDR3 sequence is CASGQPQGAGEKLFF. The DNA for the CDR3 is TGTGCCAGCGGCCAACCTCAGGGGGCTGGGGAAAAACTGTTTTTT.

This clone came up a few times. This chain joins TRBV19 and TRBJ1-2; no reliable D call. Looked up from germline, CDR1 is LNHDA and CDR2 is SQIVND (reference sequence). The CDR3 consists of 13 residues. V dropped 5 bases and J dropped 2 bases, with 9 bases sitting between them. CDR3 nucleotide sequence: TGTGCCAGTAGTCTAACAGTAAACTATGGCTACACCTTC. This gives the protein CASSLTVNYGYTF.